This T cell receptor (beta chain) was profiled in a study of blood T cell repertoires in COVID-19. The repertoire was sequenced with immunoSEQ multiplex PCR; TCRdb's copy has only in-frame clones and lacks some. Altogether under 80,000 clones are present, 80% to 95% being singletons, with the ten largest covering 5% to 7%. V lost 6 bases and J lost 1; bases outside the gene matches: 7. Germline V gene sequence: CDR1 MNHEY, CDR2 SVGAGI. The CDR3 spans 15 residues. This sequence originates from a human donor in a cohort sampled during active COVID-19. The chain recombines TRBV6-5 with TRBJ2-5; 8 bases agree with TRBD2. Material: peripheral blood. For the CDR3, the DNA is TGTGCCAGCAGGACCTGGACTAGCCCCCAAGAGACCCAGTACTTC. Residues: CASRTWTSPQETQYF.